These 10 T cell receptor beta chains came from one sample sequenced in a study of vaccination effects on CD4 cells after COVID-19. Scientists isolated CD4+ T cells after a roughly nine-day culture period ended. Their specific antigens are unknown. The table came from immunoSEQ multiplex PCR; TCRdb's copy has only in-frame clones and leaves some out. The sample has over 45,000 clones; more than 60% are singletons. The sequencing used CD4+ T cells from PBMCs cultured without peptide, collected before COVID-19 vaccination. These receptors were obtained from a human donor who received a COVID-19 vaccine.

The rearrangement links TRBV6-4 to TRBJ1-2, with TRBD1 as a possible D gene (6 bases). The CDR3 covers 13 residues. Deletions cut 10 bases from V and 6 bases from J, with 18 bases between. The germline V gene has CDR1 MRHNA and CDR2 SNTAGT. In nucleotides, the CDR3 is TGTGCCACGATAAACAGGGACCGGGATGGCTACACCTTC. Translated, it gives CATINRDRDGYTF.

The chain combines TRBV7-2 with TRBJ2-1; D not resolved. The CDR3 has 13 amino acids. The germline gives CDR1 SGHTA, CDR2 FQGNSA. V lost 8 bases, J lost 3 bases, and 11 bases lay in between. The CDR3: CASGKLIYNEQFF. The CDR3 coding sequence is TGTGCCAGCGGGAAGTTGATCTACAATGAGCAGTTCTTC.

The rearrangement uses TRBV5-1 and TRBJ2-3; 13 nucleotides match TRBD2. CDR1 is SGHRS, CDR2 YFSETQ, per germline. The V gene end was trimmed by 4 bases and the J gene end by 2 bases; junction bases not matched to a gene: 7. The CDR3 is 17 residues long. CDR3 DNA sequence: TGCGCCAGCAGCAATGCCGGGACTAGCGGGGACACAGATACGCAGTATTTT. It specifies CASSNAGTSGDTDTQYF.

This clone has more than one count but fewer than ten. The chain has TRBV2 and TRBJ2-1, with D possibly being TRBD2 (5 bases). The CDR3 is made up of 11 amino acids. The germline V gene has CDR1 SNHLY and CDR2 FYNNEI. Trimming left V 4 bases short and J 7 bases short, with 5 bases between. The CDR3 nucleotides are TGTGCCAGCAGTGGAGGGAATGAGCAGTTCTTC. It specifies CASSGGNEQFF.

The rearrangement joins TRBV6-2 or TRBV6-3 to TRBJ1-5; 10 positions agree with TRBD1. This CDR3 has 17 residues. The germline gives CDR1 MNHEY, CDR2 SVGEGT. The V segment lost 6 bases and the J segment 7 bases; nucleotides outside the gene matches: 15. This CDR3 is CASSPRDRGPLGQPQHF. The CDR3, as DNA: TGTGCCAGCAGCCCTCGGGACAGGGGTCCTCTGGGGCAGCCCCAGCATTTT.

The CDR3 reads CASSTWTDSGANVLTF. The CDR3 DNA follows: TGCGCCAGCAGCACCTGGACAGACTCTGGGGCCAACGTCCTGACTTTC. The chain carries TRBV5-1 and TRBJ2-6, with D possibly being TRBD1 (6 bases). Germline V lookup: CDR1 SGHRS, CDR2 YFSETQ. This CDR3 contains 16 residues. V was shortened by 4 bases and J by 0 bases, with 11 bases between the two germline ends.

The chain recombines TRBV2 with TRBJ2-1; D possibly corresponds to TRBD2 (7 bases). CDR3 length: 16 residues. Trimming stripped 5 bases from V and 7 bases from J, with 21 bases between. In germline, CDR1 is SNHLY, CDR2 FYNNEI. The CDR3 DNA sequence: TGTGCCAGCAGTCCCCAAGGGAGGGGGGCCGGAAATGAGCAGTTCTTC. Translation: CASSPQGRGAGNEQFF.

The chain combines TRBV9 with TRBJ2-2; 10 bases match TRBD2. Trimming at V came to 0 bases and at J to 5 bases, leaving 7 bases not matched to a gene. The CDR3 is made up of 17 amino acids. Looked up from germline, CDR1 is SGDLS and CDR2 is YYNGEE. The CDR3 DNA reads TGTGCCAGCAGCGTAGTGGCTAGCGGGGGATTAACCGGGGAGCTGTTTTTT. Amino acids: CASSVVASGGLTGELFF.

This chain uses TRBV5-1 with TRBJ1-2, with D possibly being TRBD1 (5 bases). The CDR3 is made up of 14 amino acids. Germline lookup yields CDR1 SGHRS and CDR2 YFSETQ. The V end lost 6 bases, the J end lost 1 base, and 13 bases lay between the germline ends. Here the CDR3 DNA reads TGCGCCAGCACCCGAGACGGGGGTAACTATGGCTACACCTTC. Its translation: CASTRDGGNYGYTF.

V and J are TRBV18 and TRBJ2-5; D not certain. The CDR3 is 14 residues long. V shed 0 bases and J shed 4 bases, with 9 bases lying between them. CDR1 KGHSH and CDR2 LQKENI come from the germline V gene. CDR3 DNA sequence: TGTGCCAGCTCACCACCAGGACCAACAGAGACCCAGTACTTC. This gives the protein CASSPPGPTETQYF.